The T cell receptor beta chain under discussion was sequenced for a study of identical twins. Overall study results and limits: Findings came from cross-sectional statistics, without long-term follow-up of donors.

As regards this clonotype: The target antigen is unknown.

Template switching added a universal primer binding site, and final cDNA carried unique molecular identifiers. TCRdb re-called the 5' RACE reads through MiXCR, storing one row per CDR3 protein. The data show some 250,000 distinct CDR3 sequences, about an eighth seen once. From germline, CDR1 is DFQATT and CDR2 SNEGSKA (reference sequence). Trimming took 4 bases from V and 3 from J, leaving 10 bases between them. CDR3 length equals 12 residues. Donors were all healthy Caucasians. These data are also associated with another study on yellow fever vaccine responses in identical twins. That paper adds: After vaccination, twins' T cell response reportedly seemed partly convergent, partly personalized.

The receptor comes from a woman in her late teens or twenties in good health. Sequences were obtained from memory (CD45RO+) T cells sorted from blood. The V and J genes are TRBV20-1 and TRBJ2-7; a weak D match, TRBD2 (6 bases). The CDR3 is CSATRTNYEQYF. For the CDR3, the DNA is TGCAGTGCTACCAGGACTAACTACGAGCAGTACTTC.